The 26 T cell receptor beta chains reported below all come from one sample, sequenced in a study of blood T cell repertoires in COVID-19. Profiling relied on immunoSEQ multiplex PCR, and the TCRdb table lists in-frame clones only, not all of them. The repertoire consists of 250,000 to 300,000 clones, with 87% occurring once and the leading ten covering roughly 2.4%. The sample consisted of peripheral blood. Receptors were obtained from a woman aged 45-65 years who had recovered from COVID-19.

The genes are TRBV27 and TRBJ2-7; TRBD1 matches 7 bases. The CDR3 contains 15 residues. In germline, CDR1 is MNHEY, CDR2 SMNVEV (reference sequence). V dropped 0 bases and J dropped 0; count of bases not matched to a gene: 2. The CDR3 is CASSLSAGGSYEQYF. CDR3 DNA: TGTGCCAGCAGTTTATCGGCAGGGGGCTCCTACGAGCAGTACTTC.

The count of this clone is one. This chain uses TRBV27 with TRBJ2-2; D gene unclear. Germline V lookup: CDR1 MNHEY, CDR2 SMNVEV (reference sequence). The V gene lost 2 bases and the J gene lost 7 bases, with 14 bases spanning the gap. The CDR3 runs 15 residues. Written as DNA, the CDR3 is TGTGCCAGCAGTTTAGAGTATACGGGTGGCGGGGAGCTGTTTTTT. Translated, it gives CASSLEYTGGGELFF.

The chain links TRBV4-2 to TRBJ1-2; the match to TRBD1 covers 8 bases. Trimming took 0 bases from V and 3 from J; bases not matched to a gene: 6. The CDR3 spans 16 residues. CDR1 and CDR2 from the germline V gene are LGHNA and YNFKEQ. Here the CDR3 DNA reads TGTGCCAGCAGCCAAGAACTTGGGACAGGCCACTATGGCTACACCTTC. Protein sequence: CASSQELGTGHYGYTF.

This clone showed up just once. V is TRBV11-3 and J is TRBJ1-2; 10 nucleotides agree with TRBD1. In germline, CDR1 is SGHNT, CDR2 YENEEA. The CDR3 is 18 amino acids. J gave up 6 bases and V 3 bases, and 16 bases lay outside the gene matches. CDR3 amino acids: CASSLRKPNRDRGHGYTF. The CDR3 DNA follows: TGTGCCAGCAGCTTGAGAAAACCCAACCGGGACAGGGGACATGGCTACACCTTC.

The V gene is TRBV7-2, the J gene TRBJ2-7; 7 nucleotides agree with TRBD2. Trimming removed 1 base from V and 3 bases from J; junction bases left unmatched: 12. The germline CDR1 and CDR2 sequences are SGHTA and FQGNSA. The CDR3 spans 17 residues. The CDR3 reads CASSLGYRGSRGYEQYF. Here the CDR3 DNA reads TGTGCCAGCAGCTTAGGGTACCGCGGGAGTCGTGGCTACGAGCAGTACTTC.

This clone was counted only a few times. The rearrangement uses TRBV24-1 and TRBJ2-5; 15 nucleotides line up with TRBD2. The CDR3 is 22 amino acids. The V gene end was trimmed by 0 bases and the J gene end by 3 bases; junction bases not matched to a gene: 16. Germline values: CDR1 KGHDR, CDR2 SFDVKD. CDR3 sequence: CATSDLQGGGLAGGLRKETQYF. The CDR3 bases are TGTGCCACCAGTGATTTGCAGGGGGGGGGACTAGCGGGAGGCCTCCGCAAAGAGACCCAGTACTTC.

The gene calls are TRBV7-8 and TRBJ2-5; 8 nucleotides agree with TRBD2. Germline loops: CDR1 SGHVS, CDR2 FQNEAQ. Germline trimming cut 7 bases from V and 3 bases from J; bases unmatched to any gene: 10. The CDR3 runs 15 residues. CDR3 residues: CASTLRGGPKETQYF. CDR3 nucleotide sequence: TGTGCCAGCACCCTACGGGGGGGTCCCAAAGAGACCCAGTACTTC.

This chain links TRBV6-2 or TRBV6-3 with TRBJ2-1, with 7 nucleotides matching TRBD2. The CDR3 is 17 residues long. Germline V gene lookup returns CDR1 MNHEY and CDR2 SVGEGT. J lost 5 bases, V lost 5 bases, and 15 bases had no gene match. The CDR3 DNA follows: TGTGCCAGCAGTACCCGATTTGAACGGGAGGTCCACAATGAGCAGTTCTTC. Amino acid sequence: CASSTRFEREVHNEQFF.

The chain couples TRBV7-8 to TRBJ2-1; 7 bases fit TRBD1. The ends lost 5 bases at V and 0 bases at J; junction bases unmatched: 10. The CDR3 is made up of 17 amino acids. CDR1 is SGHVS, CDR2 FQNEAQ, per germline. The DNA of the CDR3 is TGTGCCAGCAGCGGTCCGGGACAGCCCACCTCCTACAATGAGCAGTTCTTC. It specifies CASSGPGQPTSYNEQFF.

J is TRBJ2-5 and V is TRBV29-1; possible D gene TRBD2, 5 bases. Trimming removed 4 bases from V and 5 bases from J, with 11 bases in between. The length of the CDR3 is 12 residues. CDR1 and CDR2 (germline): SQVTM, ANQGSEA. For the CDR3, the DNA is TGCAGCGTTGGTTATAGCGTGGAGACCCAGTACTTC. Translated, it gives CSVGYSVETQYF.

Comments on this clone: The junction shows a germline mismatch at one end, possibly a read error. The chain joins TRBV7-7 to TRBJ2-7, with TRBD2 matching 9 bases. Germline V gives CDR1 SSHAT, CDR2 FNYEAQ (reference sequence). The CDR3 totals 15 residues. The CDR3 here is CASSPRLADTGEQYF. The CDR3 bases are TGTGCTAGCAGCCCAAGACTAGCGGACACGGGAGAGCAGTACTTC.

The chain has TRBV28 and TRBJ1-2; unclear D gene. The V gene lost 2 bases and the J gene lost 1 base, with 14 bases spanning the gap. This CDR3 has 16 amino acids. In germline, CDR1 is MDHEN, CDR2 SYDVKM. The CDR3 bases are TGTGCCAGCAGTTTAGGGGTCGGAGGGCTTAACTATGGCTACACCTTC. It translates to CASSLGVGGLNYGYTF.

V and J are TRBV7-8 and TRBJ2-1; 8 nucleotides line up with TRBD2. J was trimmed by 10 bases and V by 2 bases; bases with no gene match: 7. Germline V gene data show CDR1 as SGHVS and CDR2 as FQNEAQ. The CDR3 length is 14 residues. Here the CDR3 DNA reads TGTGCCAGCAGCTTACTACGGGGGGGCAGGGAGCAGTTCTTC. Amino acids: CASSLLRGGREQFF.

The V gene is TRBV7-2, the J gene TRBJ2-1; tentative D call: TRBD2 (5 bases). Trimming pared 6 bases from V and 10 bases from J, leaving 19 bases between. The CDR3 is 14 amino acids. Germline V CDR1 and CDR2: SGHTA, FQGNSA. The CDR3: CASRLTTGGWEQFF. CDR3 nucleotides: TGTGCCAGCAGATTGACTACCGGTGGATGGGAGCAGTTCTTC.

This clone showed up just once. The chain carries TRBV19 and TRBJ1-2; D is perhaps TRBD1 (5 bases). V was shortened by 6 bases and J by 1 base, with 9 bases between the two germline ends. The CDR3 consists of 13 residues. Per the germline V gene, CDR1 is LNHDA and CDR2 is SQIVND (reference sequence). The CDR3 protein is CASSRQHNYGYTF. CDR3 nucleotide sequence: TGTGCCAGTAGCCGACAGCATAACTATGGCTACACCTTC. Complete variable domain (other parts from reference TRBV19 and TRBJ1-2): DGGITQSPKYLFRKEGQNVTLSCEQNLNHDAMYWYRQDPGQGLRLIYYSQIVNDFQKGDIAEGYSVSREKKESFPLTVTSAQKNPTAFYLCASSRQHNYGYTFGSGTRLTVV.

V usage is TRBV7-9 and J usage is TRBJ1-4, with a possible D match to TRBD1 (5 bases). The V gene lost 1 base and the J gene lost 5 bases, with 14 bases spanning the gap. Germline CDR1 reads SEHNR; CDR2 reads FQNEAQ (reference sequence). The CDR3 consists of 16 residues. The CDR3 DNA sequence: TGTGCCAGCAGCTTAGGTGGGGAATGGGGCAATGAAAAACTGTTTTTT. Encoded protein: CASSLGGEWGNEKLFF. Looking up the rest from reference TRBV7-9 and TRBJ1-4 gives the full variable domain: DTGVSQNPRHKITKRGQNVTFRCDPISEHNRLYWYRQTLGQGPEFLTYFQNEAQLEKSRLLSDRFSAERPKGSFSTLEIQRTEQGDSAMYLCASSLGGEWGNEKLFFGSGTQLSVL.

The CDR3 DNA reads TGCGCCAGCAGCCAAGATAGAGGGACTAGGGCAAACAATGAGCAGTTCTTC. Protein: CASSQDRGTRANNEQFF. V usage is TRBV4-3 and J usage is TRBJ2-1; 8 nucleotides match TRBD2. This CDR3 region has 17 residues. With 0 bases clipped from V and 5 bases from J, the junction kept 9 bases outside the gene matches. Per germline, CDR1 LGHNA and CDR2 YSLEER.

This chain joins TRBV30 and TRBJ2-1; the D gene is possibly TRBD1 (6 bases). Germline V lookup: CDR1 GTSNPN, CDR2 SVGIG (reference sequence). The length of the CDR3 is 14 residues. Deletions cut 4 bases from V and 0 bases from J, with 10 bases between. The CDR3 DNA is TGTGCCTGGAACCAGGGGCGCTCCTACAATGAGCAGTTCTTC. It is translated as CAWNQGRSYNEQFF.

This chain joins TRBV7-2 and TRBJ1-2; D gene ambiguous. CDR3 length: 14 amino acids. Deletions cut 3 bases from V and 3 bases from J, with 11 bases between. CDR1 and CDR2 (germline): SGHTA, FQGNSA. CDR3: CASSFLDEDYGYTF. CDR3 DNA sequence: TGTGCCAGCAGCTTTCTAGACGAAGACTATGGCTACACCTTC.

V usage is TRBV7-2 and J usage is TRBJ2-3; 13 bases line up with TRBD2. Germline loops: CDR1 SGHTA, CDR2 FQGNSA. This CDR3 is built from 15 residues. V shed 5 bases, J shed 7 bases, and the junction held 6 bases outside the gene matches. Here the CDR3 reads CASSPGLAGWNTQYF. As DNA, the CDR3 is TGTGCCAGCAGCCCGGGACTAGCGGGGTGGAATACGCAGTATTTT. Together with reference TRBV7-2 and TRBJ2-3, the CDR3 gives the full variable domain: GAGVSQSPSNKVTEKGKDVELRCDPISGHTALYWYRQSLGQGLEFLIYFQGNSAPDKSGLPSDRFSAERTGGSVSTLTIQRTQQEDSAVYLCASSPGLAGWNTQYFGPGTRLTVL.

V and J are TRBV4-3 and TRBJ2-5; D call uncertain. Germline loops: CDR1 LGHNA, CDR2 YSLEER. This CDR3 region has 16 residues. V was trimmed by 0 bases and J by 7 bases, leaving 18 bases between them. The CDR3 reads CASSQDPRTAVSTQYF. CDR3 in DNA: TGCGCCAGCAGCCAAGATCCCCGTACCGCAGTGTCGACCCAGTACTTC.

This clone has a single count. The chain links TRBV5-4 to TRBJ2-2; 10 nucleotides agree with TRBD2. With V trimmed by 2 bases and J by 6 bases, 7 bases remained unmatched. The CDR3 has 16 residues. Looked up from germline, CDR1 is SGHNT and CDR2 is YYREEE (reference sequence). CDR3 sequence: CASSLSGGALPGELFF. The CDR3 coding sequence is TGTGCCAGCAGCTTAAGCGGGGGGGCTTTGCCCGGGGAGCTGTTTTTT.

The chain has TRBV5-1 and TRBJ1-4; possible D gene TRBD1, 5 bases. The germline V gene has CDR1 SGHRS and CDR2 YFSETQ. Trimming pared 4 bases from V and 6 bases from J, leaving 16 bases between. The CDR3 is 15 residues long. The CDR3 DNA reads TGCGCCAGCAGCCTCCTGACAGCTGCAGATGAAAAACTGTTTTTT. Protein product: CASSLLTAADEKLFF.

The CDR3 DNA follows: TGTGCCAGCAGCTTAGGCCGGGTTGGTGGAAACACCATATATTTT. As protein: CASSLGRVGGNTIYF. The chain is built from TRBV13 and TRBJ1-3, with unresolved D. Germline CDR1 PRHDT, CDR2 FYEKMQ (reference sequence). Trimming cost V 0 bases and J 3 bases, with 9 bases left between them. This CDR3 comprises 15 residues.

The chain links TRBV5-4 to TRBJ2-2; no clear D gene. The V end lost 7 bases, the J end lost 6 bases, and 19 bases lay between the germline ends. This CDR3 contains 15 residues. Germline CDR1 and CDR2: SGHNT and YYREEE (reference sequence). CDR3 region: CASAPERYDAGELFF. CDR3 coding DNA: TGTGCCAGCGCCCCGGAGAGGTACGACGCCGGGGAGCTGTTTTTT.

This chain links TRBV7-8 with TRBJ1-1; D not resolved. Per the germline V gene, CDR1 is SGHVS and CDR2 is FQNEAQ. Trimming cost V 7 bases and J 4 bases, with 19 bases left between them. The CDR3 length is 15 residues. The CDR3 spells CASTLPPLRATEAFF. CDR3 nucleotides: TGTGCCAGCACCCTCCCCCCCCTGAGGGCCACTGAAGCTTTCTTT.